The rows below give T cell receptor beta chains drawn from one sample of a study of response to subunit inactivated influenza vaccine. TCRdb itself ran the RT-PCR reads through MiXCR, one entry per CDR3 protein. The sample lists 600,000 to 850,000 distinct CDR3 sequences, 14% occurring once. Sequenced material: PBMCs from blood, taken 14 to 15 days before vaccination. The origin of the receptors is a middle-aged man who received an inactivated influenza vaccine. Each CDR3 is given with its conserved first and last residue. A D gene is named only where the DNA matches it firmly. Where a row states a size, it is once, few, many or the class of an expanded clone; other rows omit it.

clone_size | j_call | v_call | d_call | cdr3_aa | cdr3_nt
NA | TRBJ1-6 | TRBV12-3/TRBV12-4 | NA | CASSFSIHTDSPLHF | TGTGCCAGCAGTTTCAGCATTCATACGGATTCACCCCTCCACTTT
NA | TRBJ1-3 | TRBV20-1 | TRBD1 | CSASDRGLGNTIYF | TGCAGTGCTAGCGACAGGGGGCTTGGAAACACCATATATTTT
NA | TRBJ2-5 | TRBV28 | NA | CASSLNQGAQYF | TGTGCCAGCAGTTTAAATCAAGGGGCCCAGTACTTC
NA | TRBJ1-1 | TRBV29-1 | NA | CSVKGQHTEAFF | TGCAGCGTTAAGGGGCAGCACACTGAAGCTTTCTTT
NA | TRBJ2-3 | TRBV7-3 | TRBD2 | CASSLTSGRADTQYF | TGTGCCAGCAGCCTGACTAGCGGGAGGGCAGATACGCAGTATTTT
few | TRBJ2-1 | TRBV5-1 | NA | CASSLASWGNEQFF | TGCGCCAGCAGCTTGGCTAGCTGGGGCAATGAGCAGTTCTTC
few | TRBJ2-3 | TRBV5-1 | TRBD2 | CASSWGLAASTDTQYF | TGCGCCAGCAGCTGGGGACTAGCGGCTAGCACAGATACGCAGTATTTT
few | TRBJ2-1 | TRBV7-2 | TRBD2 | CASSLARASGRLDEQFF | TGTGCCAGCAGCTTAGCAAGGGCTAGCGGGAGGTTGGATGAGCAGTTCTTC
many | TRBJ1-6 | TRBV27 | NA | CASSYRSSYNSPLHF | TGTGCCAGCAGCTATCGGAGCTCCTATAATTCACCCCTCCACTTT
NA | TRBJ1-5 | TRBV7-2 | NA | CASSLAFDQPQHF | TGTGCCAGCAGCTTAGCGTTCGATCAGCCCCAGCATTTT
NA | TRBJ2-6 | TRBV2 | NA | CASLRVPHSGANVLTF | TGTGCCAGTTTAAGGGTGCCCCACTCTGGGGCCAACGTCCTGACTTTC
NA | TRBJ2-3 | TRBV12-3/TRBV12-4 | TRBD2 | CASSRASGVPDTQYF | TGTGCCAGCAGCCGGGCTAGCGGGGTCCCAGATACGCAGTATTTT
few | TRBJ2-7 | TRBV11-2 | TRBD1 | CASDRSGQAREQYF | TGTGCCAGCGACCGATCGGGACAGGCTCGCGAGCAGTACTTC
NA | TRBJ2-2 | TRBV4-2 | TRBD1 | CASSLPQGAGELFF | TGTGCCAGCAGTCTCCCCCAGGGGGCCGGGGAGCTGTTTTTT
NA | TRBJ2-7 | TRBV20-1 | NA | CSARDSASGSYEQYF | TGCAGTGCTAGAGATTCAGCTTCCGGGTCCTACGAGCAGTACTTC
once | TRBJ1-2 | TRBV6-2/TRBV6-3 | TRBD1 | CASSPVGQGVGGYTF | TGTGCCAGCAGTCCTGTGGGACAGGGTGTTGGTGGCTACACCTTC
many | TRBJ2-1 | TRBV29-1 | TRBD2 | CSAWLAAYSYNEQFF | TGCAGCGCCTGGCTAGCGGCATACTCCTACAATGAGCAGTTCTTC
few | TRBJ1-1 | TRBV6-5 | NA | CASSYRRMNTEAFF | TGTGCCAGCAGTTACAGGAGAATGAACACTGAAGCTTTCTTT
many | TRBJ2-2 | TRBV2 | NA | CASSEWQLGMGGELFF | TGTGCCAGCAGTGAATGGCAGCTAGGGATGGGCGGGGAGCTGTTTTTT
NA | TRBJ1-1 | TRBV7-9 | NA | CASSLVGQIVNTEAFF | TGTGCCAGCAGCTTAGTTGGGCAGATCGTGAACACTGAAGCTTTCTTT
few | TRBJ2-1 | TRBV20-1 | TRBD2 | CSARPSGGPTHEQFF | TGCAGTGCTAGGCCTAGCGGGGGCCCTACCCACGAGCAGTTCTTC
few | TRBJ2-1 | TRBV14 | NA | CASKYGSSSYNEQFF | TGTGCCAGCAAATACGGGAGTAGCTCCTACAATGAGCAGTTCTTC
NA | TRBJ2-1 | TRBV2 | TRBD1 | CASSGQGARGDEQFF | TGTGCCAGCTCAGGACAGGGCGCTCGGGGAGATGAGCAGTTCTTC
few | TRBJ2-5 | TRBV7-9 | NA | CASRGDSWETQYF | TGTGCCAGCAGAGGAGACTCTTGGGAGACCCAGTACTTC
many | TRBJ2-1 | TRBV24-1 | NA | CATSDLPPEDSNEQFF | TGTGCCACCAGTGATTTGCCCCCTGAAGACAGCAATGAGCAGTTCTTC
many | TRBJ2-1 | TRBV14 | NA | CASSQDLGYSYNEQFF | TGTGCCAGCAGCCAAGATCTGGGTTACTCCTACAATGAGCAGTTCTTC
NA | TRBJ1-2 | TRBV20-1 | NA | CSAPVDGYTF | TGCAGTGCTCCAGTGGATGGCTACACCTTC
few | TRBJ1-2 | TRBV20-1 | NA | CSARDPGTVYGYTF | TGCAGTGCTAGAGATCCGGGGACGGTTTATGGCTACACCTTC
few | TRBJ1-1 | TRBV27 | TRBD1 | CASSRPGGPNTEAFF | TGTGCCAGCAGCAGGCCAGGGGGGCCCAACACTGAAGCTTTCTTT
few | TRBJ1-2 | TRBV5-1 | NA | CASSLAPGFNYGYTF | TGCGCCAGCAGCTTGGCCCCAGGTTTTAACTATGGCTACACCTTC
NA | TRBJ2-5 | TRBV24-1 | NA | CATSEESGAQYF | TGTGCCACCAGTGAAGAATCCGGGGCCCAGTACTTC
few | TRBJ2-7 | TRBV5-6 | TRBD2 | CASSRMGLADFTYEQYF | TGTGCCAGCAGCAGGATGGGACTAGCGGACTTCACTTACGAGCAGTACTTC
NA | TRBJ2-1 | TRBV3-1 | NA | CASSPFATGTLRRNNEQFF | TGTGCCAGCAGCCCATTTGCCACTGGGACCTTACGAAGGAACAATGAGCAGTTCTTC
NA | TRBJ1-1 | TRBV6-5 | TRBD1 | CASSWEGGAGTEAFF | TGTGCCAGCAGTTGGGAAGGGGGCGCGGGCACTGAAGCTTTCTTT
NA | TRBJ2-7 | TRBV28 | TRBD1 | CASSLYRGTRNEQYF | TGTGCCAGCAGCTTATACAGGGGTACGAGGAACGAGCAGTACTTC
NA | TRBJ2-1 | TRBV9 | NA | CASSGQAGDYNEQFF | TGTGCCAGCAGCGGCCAGGCAGGTGACTACAATGAGCAGTTCTTC